The entry below describes one TCR beta chain. Its antigen is unknown. Base qualities were left out, and no much larger clone turns up one base away. This sample is drawn from a study of blood T cell repertoires in COVID-19 (TCRdb year 2020). About the study as a whole: Samples from collaborators originated in the United States, Italy and Spain and spanned both the acute and convalescent phases of COVID-19. The material from the prospective study consisted of cDNA or gDNA derived from T cells, B-cell-depleted T cells, or PBMCs. Subjects who had been exposed to COVID-19, were actively infected with it, or had recovered from it provided the deeply sampled blood TCRbeta repertoires that made up the dataset. The repertoires were released in a freely available public database intended as a resource for research on the immune response to SARS-CoV-2. Samples were obtained from the ongoing ImmuneRACE study (first 160 participants) and from roughly 1,300 subjects provided by 6 global collaborators. Sample metadata almost always included a de-identified subject ID, COVID-19 status, age in years and sex. HLA class I and class II types, where available, came from metadata supplied by the sample provider rather than from assay-based typing.

TCRbeta CDR3 regions were amplified from genomic DNA by means of the immunoSEQ Assay, a bias-controlled multiplex PCR. Per the source publication's procedure: Nucleated cell counts per sample were estimated from amplification of reference gene primers within the assay. Sequence reads were collapsed and filtered to measure the absolute abundance of every unique TCRbeta CDR3 rearrangement. For each sample, productive Simpson clonality was calculated as the square root of Simpson's diversity index over productive rearrangements. Entries here come from immuneACCESS through TCRdb and include only in-frame sequences with V and J called. Some clones fail to appear in such tables; in the studies checked, an unresolved V gene covers under half of the shortfall, and the cause of the remainder is unknown. D and trimming were read from the DNA, whereas the V and J calls and clone size are those reported in that table. Across this sample there are a few hundred thousand clones, with about 85% seen only once. The ten largest account for 3.5% to 4% of the sample.

The CDR3 measures 13 amino acids from cysteine to phenylalanine. CDR3 DNA only is kept here, 39 bases in frame from base 1. CDR1 and CDR2 were assigned from the germline V gene as SGDLS and YYNGEE. V gives up 7 bases and J gives up 1 base, and the segment between their germline ends measures 10 bases. Each collaborating institution followed its own protocols to collect whole blood in K2EDTA tubes. For TCRbeta analysis, collaborator samples were shipped as frozen whole blood, as isolated PBMCs, or as DNA extracted from either sample type. The research as a whole found: Clinical and demographic metadata were provided uncurated, with the amount varying by source and participant.

The chain is made from TRBV9 and TRBJ2-3; the D region possibly corresponds to TRBD1 (5 bases align). The sequencing input was peripheral blood. The TCR comes from a woman under 30 with acute or convalescent COVID-19. The CDR3 sequence is CASGWGGTDTQYF. The sequenced DNA: TGTGCCAGCGGATGGGGCGGCACAGATACGCAGTATTTT.